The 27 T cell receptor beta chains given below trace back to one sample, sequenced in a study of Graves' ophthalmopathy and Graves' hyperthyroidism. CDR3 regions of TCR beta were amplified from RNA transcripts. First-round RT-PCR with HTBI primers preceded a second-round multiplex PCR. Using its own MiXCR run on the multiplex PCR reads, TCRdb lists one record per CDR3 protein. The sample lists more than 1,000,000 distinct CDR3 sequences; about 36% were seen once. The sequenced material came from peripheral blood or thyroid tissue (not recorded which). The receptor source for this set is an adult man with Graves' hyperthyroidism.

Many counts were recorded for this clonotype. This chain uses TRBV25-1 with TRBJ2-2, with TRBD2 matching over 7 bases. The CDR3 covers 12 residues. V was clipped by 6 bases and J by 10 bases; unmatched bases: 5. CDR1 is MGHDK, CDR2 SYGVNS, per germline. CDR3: CASSPSGLELFF. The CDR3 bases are TGTGCCAGCAGCCCTAGCGGACTGGAGCTGTTTTTT.

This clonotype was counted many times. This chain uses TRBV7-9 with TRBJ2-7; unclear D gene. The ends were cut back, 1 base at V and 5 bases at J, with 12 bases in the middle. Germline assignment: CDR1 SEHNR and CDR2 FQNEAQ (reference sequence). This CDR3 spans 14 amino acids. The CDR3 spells CASSLDYGLDEQYF. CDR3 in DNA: TGTGCCAGCAGCTTAGATTACGGATTAGACGAGCAGTACTTC.

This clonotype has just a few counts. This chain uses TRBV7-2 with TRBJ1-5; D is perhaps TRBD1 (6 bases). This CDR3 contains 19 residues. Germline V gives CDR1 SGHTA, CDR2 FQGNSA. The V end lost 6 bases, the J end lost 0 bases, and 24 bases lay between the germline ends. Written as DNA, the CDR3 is TGTGCCAGCAGAGGACAGAGCGATAGAATATCATATAGCAATCAGCCCCAGCATTTT. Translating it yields CASRGQSDRISYSNQPQHF.

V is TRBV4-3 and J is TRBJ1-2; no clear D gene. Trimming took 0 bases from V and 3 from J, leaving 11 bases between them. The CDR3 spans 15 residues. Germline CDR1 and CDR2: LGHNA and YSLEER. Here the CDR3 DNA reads TGCGCCAGCAGCCAAGATTCAGGATTCGACTATGGCTACACCTTC. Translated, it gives CASSQDSGFDYGYTF.

For the CDR3, the DNA is TGTGCCAGCAGCAACGACAGGGAAATACCCTACGAGCAGTACTTC. This gives the protein CASSNDREIPYEQYF. This sequence joins TRBV5-6 and TRBJ2-7; 7 bases are shared with TRBD1. The trim removed 4 bases at V and 2 bases at J, leaving 9 bases unmatched. The CDR3 is made up of 15 amino acids. In germline, CDR1 is SGHDT, CDR2 YYEEEE.

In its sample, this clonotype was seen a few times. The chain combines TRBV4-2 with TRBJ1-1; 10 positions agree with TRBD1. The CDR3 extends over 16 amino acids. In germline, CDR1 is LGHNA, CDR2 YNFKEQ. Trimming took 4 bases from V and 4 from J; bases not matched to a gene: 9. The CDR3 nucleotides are TGTGCCAGCAGCCGGGGACAGGGGAGGGTTAGCACTGAAGCTTTCTTT. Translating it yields CASSRGQGRVSTEAFF.

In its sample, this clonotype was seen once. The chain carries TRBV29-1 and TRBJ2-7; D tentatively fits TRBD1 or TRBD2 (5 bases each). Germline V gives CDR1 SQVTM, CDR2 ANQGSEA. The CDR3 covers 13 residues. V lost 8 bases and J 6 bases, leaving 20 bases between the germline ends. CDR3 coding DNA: TGCAGCTTAGATGGCAGGGACGCCGGCGAGCAGTACTTC. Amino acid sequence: CSLDGRDAGEQYF.

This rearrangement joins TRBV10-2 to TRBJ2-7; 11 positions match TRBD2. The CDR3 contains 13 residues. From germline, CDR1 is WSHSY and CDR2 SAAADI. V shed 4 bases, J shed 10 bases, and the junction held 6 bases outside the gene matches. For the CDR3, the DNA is TGCGCCAGCAGTGCCGGACTAGCGGGCCTACAGTACTTC. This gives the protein CASSAGLAGLQYF.

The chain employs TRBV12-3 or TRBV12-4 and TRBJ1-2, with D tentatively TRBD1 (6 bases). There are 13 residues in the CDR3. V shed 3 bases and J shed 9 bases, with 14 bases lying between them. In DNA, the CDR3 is TGTGCCAGCAGTTTCGGACAGCTTCCCCGCTACACCTTC. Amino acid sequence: CASSFGQLPRYTF.

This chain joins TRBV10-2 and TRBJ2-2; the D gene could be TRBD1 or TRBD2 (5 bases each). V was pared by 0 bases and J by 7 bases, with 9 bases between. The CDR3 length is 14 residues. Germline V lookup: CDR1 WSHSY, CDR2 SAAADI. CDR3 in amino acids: CASSESGVNGELFF. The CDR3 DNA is TGCGCCAGCAGTGAGTCGGGGGTTAACGGGGAGCTGTTTTTT.

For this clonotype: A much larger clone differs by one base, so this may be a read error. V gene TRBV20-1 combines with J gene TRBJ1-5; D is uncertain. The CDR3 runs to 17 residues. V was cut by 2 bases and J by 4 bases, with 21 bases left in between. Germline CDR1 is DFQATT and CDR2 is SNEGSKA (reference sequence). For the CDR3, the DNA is TGCAGTGCTAGACAGCTCTTTGTGAGGGATTCTAATCAGCCCCAGCATTTT. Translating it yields CSARQLFVRDSNQPQHF.

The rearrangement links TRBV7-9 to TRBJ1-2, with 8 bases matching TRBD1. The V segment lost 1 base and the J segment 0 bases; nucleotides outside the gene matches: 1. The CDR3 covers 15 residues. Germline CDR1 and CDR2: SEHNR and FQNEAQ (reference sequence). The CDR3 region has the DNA TGTGCCAGCAGCTTAGGGACAGGGCCTAACTATGGCTACACCTTC. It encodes CASSLGTGPNYGYTF.

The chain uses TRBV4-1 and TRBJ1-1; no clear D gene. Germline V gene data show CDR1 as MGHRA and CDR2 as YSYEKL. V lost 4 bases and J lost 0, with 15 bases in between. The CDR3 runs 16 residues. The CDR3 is CASSPSQLNMNTEAFF. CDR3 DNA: TGCGCCAGCAGCCCTTCCCAACTGAACATGAACACTGAAGCTTTCTTT.

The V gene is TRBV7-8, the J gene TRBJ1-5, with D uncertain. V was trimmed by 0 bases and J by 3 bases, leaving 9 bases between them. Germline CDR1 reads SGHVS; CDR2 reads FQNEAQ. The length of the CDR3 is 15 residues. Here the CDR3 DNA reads TGTGCCAGCAGCTTAGCGTGGCAGGACAATCAGCCCCAGCATTTT. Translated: CASSLAWQDNQPQHF. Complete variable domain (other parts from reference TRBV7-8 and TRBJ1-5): GAGVSQSPRYKVAKRGQDVALRCDPISGHVSLFWYQQALGQGPEFLTYFQNEAQLDKSGLPSDRFFAERPEGSVSTLKIQRTQQEDSAVYLCASSLAWQDNQPQHFGDGTRLSIL.

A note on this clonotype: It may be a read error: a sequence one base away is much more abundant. This CDR3 is CASEVGPDEQYF. The CDR3 DNA sequence: TGTGCCAGCGAGGTGGGACCGGATGAGCAGTACTTC. The chain combines TRBV2 with TRBJ2-7; D assignment may be TRBD1 or TRBD2 (5 bases each). V gave up 8 bases and J gave up 7 bases, with 15 bases separating them. Germline values: CDR1 SNHLY, CDR2 FYNNEI. The CDR3 loop spans 12 amino acids.

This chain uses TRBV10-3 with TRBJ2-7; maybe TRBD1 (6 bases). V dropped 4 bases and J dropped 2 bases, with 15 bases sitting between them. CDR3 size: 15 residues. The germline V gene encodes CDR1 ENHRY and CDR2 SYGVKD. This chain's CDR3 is CAISADRSTTYEQYF. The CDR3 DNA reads TGTGCCATCAGTGCAGACAGGTCAACCACCTACGAGCAGTACTTC.

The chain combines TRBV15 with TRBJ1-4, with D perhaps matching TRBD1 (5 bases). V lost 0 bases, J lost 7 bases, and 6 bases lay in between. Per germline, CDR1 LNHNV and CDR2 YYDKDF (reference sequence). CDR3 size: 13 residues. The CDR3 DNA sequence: TGTGCCACCAGCAGAGAGGGGGTTGAAAAACTGTTTTTT. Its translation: CATSREGVEKLFF.

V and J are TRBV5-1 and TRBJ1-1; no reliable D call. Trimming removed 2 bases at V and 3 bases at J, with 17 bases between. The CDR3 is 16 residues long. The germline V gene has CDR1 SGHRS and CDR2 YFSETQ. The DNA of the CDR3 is TGCGCCAGCAGCTTTAAACCCAACACCCGAGACACTGAAGCTTTCTTT. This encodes CASSFKPNTRDTEAFF.

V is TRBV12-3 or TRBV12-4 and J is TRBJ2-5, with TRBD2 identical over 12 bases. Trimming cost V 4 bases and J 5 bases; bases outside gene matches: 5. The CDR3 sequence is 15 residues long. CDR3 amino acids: CASSSASGRGETQYF. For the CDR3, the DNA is TGTGCCAGCAGTTCAGCTAGCGGGAGGGGGGAGACCCAGTACTTC.

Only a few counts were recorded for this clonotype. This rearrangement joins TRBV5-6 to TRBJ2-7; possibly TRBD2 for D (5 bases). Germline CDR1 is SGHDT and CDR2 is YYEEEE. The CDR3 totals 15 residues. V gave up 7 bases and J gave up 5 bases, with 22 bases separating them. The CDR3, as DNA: TGTGCCAGCGCTAACATAGGGAACGGGAACCACGAGCAGTACTTC. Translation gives CASANIGNGNHEQYF.

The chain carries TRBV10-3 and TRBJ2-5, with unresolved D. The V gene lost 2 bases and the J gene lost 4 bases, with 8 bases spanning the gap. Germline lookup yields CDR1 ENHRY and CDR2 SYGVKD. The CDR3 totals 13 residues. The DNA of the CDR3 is TGTGCCATCAGTGAGGACGTCACAGAGACCCAGTACTTC. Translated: CAISEDVTETQYF.

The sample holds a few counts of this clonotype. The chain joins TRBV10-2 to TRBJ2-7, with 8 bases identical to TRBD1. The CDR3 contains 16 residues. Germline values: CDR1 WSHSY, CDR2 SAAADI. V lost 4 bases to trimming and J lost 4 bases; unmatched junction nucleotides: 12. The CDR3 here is CASSAVTGTGGYEQYF. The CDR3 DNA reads TGCGCCAGCAGTGCCGTAACCGGGACAGGAGGTTACGAGCAGTACTTC.

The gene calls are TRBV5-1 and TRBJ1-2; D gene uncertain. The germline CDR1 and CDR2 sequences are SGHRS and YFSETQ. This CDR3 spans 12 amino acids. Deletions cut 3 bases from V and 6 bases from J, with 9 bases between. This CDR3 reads CASSSGEHGYTF. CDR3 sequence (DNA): TGCGCCAGCAGCTCGGGAGAGCATGGCTACACCTTC.

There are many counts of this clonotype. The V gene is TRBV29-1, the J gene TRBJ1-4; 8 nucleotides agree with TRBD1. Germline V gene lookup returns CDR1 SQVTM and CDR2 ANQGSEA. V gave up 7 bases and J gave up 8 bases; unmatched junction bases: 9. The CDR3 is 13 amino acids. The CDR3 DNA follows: TGCAGCGCTGTGACAGGGGAGGGGGAAAAACTGTTTTTT. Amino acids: CSAVTGEGEKLFF.

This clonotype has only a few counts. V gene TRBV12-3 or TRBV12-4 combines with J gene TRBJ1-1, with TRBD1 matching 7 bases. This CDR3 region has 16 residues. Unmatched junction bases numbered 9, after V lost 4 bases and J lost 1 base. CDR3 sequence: CASSWGNRGPNTEAFF. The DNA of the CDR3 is TGTGCCAGCAGTTGGGGGAACAGGGGCCCGAACACTGAAGCTTTCTTT.

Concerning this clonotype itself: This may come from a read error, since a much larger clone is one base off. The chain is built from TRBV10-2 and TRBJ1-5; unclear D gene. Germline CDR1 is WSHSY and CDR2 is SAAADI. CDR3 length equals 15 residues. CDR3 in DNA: TGTGCCAGCAGTGTAGCGCGTATGGGTAATCAGCCCCAGCATTTT. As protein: CASSVARMGNQPQHF.

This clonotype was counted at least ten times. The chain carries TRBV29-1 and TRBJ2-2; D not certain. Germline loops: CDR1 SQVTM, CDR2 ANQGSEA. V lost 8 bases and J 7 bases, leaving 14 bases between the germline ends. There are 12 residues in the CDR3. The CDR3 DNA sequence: TGCAGCACACCAGAAGAGAGCGGGGAGCTGTTTTTT. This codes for CSTPEESGELFF.